A single sample gave rise to the 15 T cell receptor beta chains below, sequenced in a study of cytomegalovirus exposure and HLA in healthy donors. Use of 60 Vbeta and 13 Jbeta primers characterized the PCR. This table comes from immunoSEQ multiplex PCR, and its TCRdb copy is limited to in-frame clones, with some not included. Here the sample spans 65,000 to 95,000 clones, 70% to 80% being singletons. Sample: PBMCs. Receptor source: a man in his forties or fifties in good health and CMV-seronegative.

The V and J genes are TRBV4-2 and TRBJ2-7; 11 nucleotides line up with TRBD2. Germline loops: CDR1 LGHNA, CDR2 YNFKEQ. Trimming took 2 bases from V and 0 from J; bases not matched to a gene: 12. The CDR3 is 19 amino acids. CDR3 sequence reads: CASSQTVGTSGMNSYEQYF. CDR3 DNA: TGTGCCAGCAGCCAAACGGTAGGGACTAGCGGTATGAACTCCTACGAGCAGTACTTC.

V is TRBV5-5 and J is TRBJ1-4, with 8 bases that match TRBD1. Germline V gene lookup returns CDR1 SGHKS and CDR2 YYEKEE (reference sequence). V gave up 3 bases and J gave up 7 bases; unmatched junction bases: 8. The CDR3 has 15 amino acids. CDR3 DNA: TGTGCCAGCAGCTCATACAGGGGGTCGATTGAAAAACTGTTTTTT. It encodes CASSSYRGSIEKLFF.

This clone was seen just once. This chain uses TRBV7-9 with TRBJ2-5, with D hard to call. Trimming pared 6 bases from V and 7 bases from J, leaving 27 bases between. From germline, CDR1 is SEHNR and CDR2 FQNEAQ (reference sequence). This CDR3 is built from 17 residues. CDR3 sequence reads: CASRAVFGQQLGGTQYF. The DNA for the CDR3 is TGTGCCAGCAGGGCAGTCTTTGGCCAGCAGCTTGGCGGGACCCAGTACTTC.

Here the CDR3 DNA reads TGTGCCAGCAGCGAAGTTACAGGGTGGGGGCAGTTCTTC. Protein product: CASSEVTGWGQFF. The genes are TRBV5-5 and TRBJ2-1; D perhaps matches TRBD1 (6 bases). V was trimmed by 4 bases and J by 12 bases, leaving 17 bases between them. Germline V CDR1 and CDR2: SGHKS, YYEKEE (reference sequence). The CDR3 has 13 residues.

This clone came up once. The chain has TRBV2 and TRBJ2-7, with 8 bases fitting TRBD1. The germline gives CDR1 SNHLY, CDR2 FYNNEI. The CDR3 contains 15 residues. The J segment lost 3 bases and the V segment lost 6 bases, leaving 10 bases of the junction unmatched. CDR3 nucleotides: TGTGCCAGCAGGCTCGACAGGGGTGGTCTCTACGAGCAGTACTTC. This translates into CASRLDRGGLYEQYF.

The chain combines TRBV7-9 with TRBJ2-7; 9 bases match TRBD1. Germline assignment: CDR1 SEHNR and CDR2 FQNEAQ (reference sequence). The CDR3 sequence is 14 residues long. V was pared by 8 bases and J by 2 bases, with 7 bases of the junction left unmatched. CDR3 sequence: CASDRDRAPYEQYF. The CDR3 region has the DNA TGTGCCAGCGACCGGGACAGGGCCCCCTACGAGCAGTACTTC.

The chain couples TRBV5-4 to TRBJ1-3, with 7 bases lining up with TRBD1. This CDR3 spans 16 amino acids. Germline trimming cut 4 bases from V and 0 bases from J; bases unmatched to any gene: 7. Germline V gene sequence: CDR1 SGHNT, CDR2 YYREEE (reference sequence). The CDR3 region has the DNA TGTGCCAGCAGCCCACGGGGACAGAGCTCTGGAAACACCATATATTTT. Its protein is CASSPRGQSSGNTIYF.

This sequence joins TRBV6-4 and TRBJ1-1; 9 bases are shared with TRBD1. V lost 4 bases, J lost 5 bases, and 5 bases stayed unmatched. The CDR3 contains 14 residues. The germline V gene has CDR1 MRHNA and CDR2 SNTAGT. CDR3 in amino acids: CASSVTGGRTEAFF. DNA for the CDR3: TGTGCCAGCAGTGTCACAGGGGGCCGGACTGAAGCTTTCTTT.

This chain links TRBV5-6 with TRBJ1-1; the D is unclear. In germline, CDR1 is SGHDT, CDR2 YYEEEE. Trimming removed 4 bases at V and 4 bases at J, with 14 bases between. The CDR3 runs to 14 residues. Here the CDR3 DNA reads TGTGCCAGCAGCACACACCGTTATGGCACTGAAGCTTTCTTT. The encoded protein is CASSTHRYGTEAFF.

The gene calls are TRBV6-1 and TRBJ1-2, with D tentatively TRBD1 (6 bases). The V end was cut by 5 bases, the J end by 3 bases, with 10 bases between. The CDR3 is made up of 13 amino acids. Germline V gene sequence: CDR1 MNHNS, CDR2 SASEGT. The CDR3 DNA follows: TGTGCCAGCAGTACAGGGTATGACTATGGCTACACCTTC. Encoded protein: CASSTGYDYGYTF.

The J gene is TRBJ2-5, the V gene TRBV5-1; TRBD2 matches 10 bases. Trimming cost V 4 bases and J 5 bases; bases outside gene matches: 11. CDR1 is SGHRS, CDR2 YFSETQ, per germline. The CDR3 covers 16 residues. This chain's CDR3 is CASSPGSGGARETQYF. CDR3 sequence (DNA): TGCGCCAGCAGCCCCGGCAGCGGGGGGGCGAGGGAGACCCAGTACTTC. The variable domain in full, completed from reference TRBV5-1 and TRBJ2-5, reads KAGVTQTPRYLIKTRGQQVTLSCSPISGHRSVSWYQQTPGQGLQFLFEYFSETQRNKGNFPGRFSGRQFSNSRSEMNVSTLELGDSALYLCASSPGSGGARETQYFGPGTRLLVL.

The genes are TRBV30 and TRBJ1-2; a weak D match, TRBD1 (6 bases). The CDR3 contains 15 residues. V shed 3 bases and J shed 0 bases, with 14 bases lying between them. Per the germline V gene, CDR1 is GTSNPN and CDR2 is SVGIG (reference sequence). The CDR3 region has the DNA TGTGCCTGGAGGCTACCAGGGGTTTCTAACTATGGCTACACCTTC. It yields the protein CAWRLPGVSNYGYTF.

This clone was counted a few times. The chain has TRBV6-6 and TRBJ2-7; perhaps TRBD1 as D (6 bases). Germline CDR1 MNHNY, CDR2 SVGAGI (reference sequence). V lost 10 bases and J 2 bases, leaving 9 bases between the germline ends. CDR3 size: 11 residues. CDR3 in amino acids: CATRGAYEQYF. The DNA of the CDR3 is TGTGCCACCAGGGGCGCCTACGAGCAGTACTTC.

The rearrangement joins TRBV28 to TRBJ2-3; TRBD2 agrees at 9 bases. The CDR3 contains 19 residues. J lost 1 base, V lost 0 bases, and 11 bases had no gene match. CDR1 and CDR2 from the germline V gene are MDHEN and SYDVKM. Written as DNA, the CDR3 is TGTGCCAGCAGTTTATGGATAGCGGGGGACCAGAGGGGCACAGATACGCAGTATTTT. Translation gives CASSLWIAGDQRGTDTQYF.

The CDR3 here is CASTPQGRMNTEAFF. For the CDR3, the DNA is TGTGCCAGCACCCCCCAGGGGAGAATGAACACTGAAGCTTTCTTT. The chain has TRBV7-3 and TRBJ1-1; maybe TRBD1 (6 bases). Germline V gene lookup returns CDR1 SGHTA and CDR2 FQGTGA. V was clipped by 7 bases and J by 0 bases, with 15 bases between them. This CDR3 is 15 amino acids long.